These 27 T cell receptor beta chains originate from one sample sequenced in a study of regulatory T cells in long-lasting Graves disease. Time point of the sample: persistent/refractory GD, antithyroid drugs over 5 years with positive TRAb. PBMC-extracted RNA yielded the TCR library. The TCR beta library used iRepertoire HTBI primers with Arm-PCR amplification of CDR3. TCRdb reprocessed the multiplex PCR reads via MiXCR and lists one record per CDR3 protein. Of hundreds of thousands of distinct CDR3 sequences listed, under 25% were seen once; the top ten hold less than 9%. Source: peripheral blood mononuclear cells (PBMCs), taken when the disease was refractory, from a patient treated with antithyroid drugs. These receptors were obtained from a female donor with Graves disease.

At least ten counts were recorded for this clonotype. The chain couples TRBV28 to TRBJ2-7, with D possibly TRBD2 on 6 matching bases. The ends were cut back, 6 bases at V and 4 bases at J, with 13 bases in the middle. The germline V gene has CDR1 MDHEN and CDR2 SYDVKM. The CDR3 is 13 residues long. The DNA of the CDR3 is TGTGCCAGCAGCCTCGGGACTGATTACGAGCAGTACTTC. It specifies CASSLGTDYEQYF.

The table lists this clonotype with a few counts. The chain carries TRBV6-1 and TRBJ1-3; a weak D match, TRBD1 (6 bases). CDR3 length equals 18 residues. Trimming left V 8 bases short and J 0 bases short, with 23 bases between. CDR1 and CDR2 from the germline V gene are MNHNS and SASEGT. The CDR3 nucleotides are TGTGCCAGCTCGGGGGCATCTTCGGCCTACTACTCTGGAAACACCATATATTTT. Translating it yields CASSGASSAYYSGNTIYF.

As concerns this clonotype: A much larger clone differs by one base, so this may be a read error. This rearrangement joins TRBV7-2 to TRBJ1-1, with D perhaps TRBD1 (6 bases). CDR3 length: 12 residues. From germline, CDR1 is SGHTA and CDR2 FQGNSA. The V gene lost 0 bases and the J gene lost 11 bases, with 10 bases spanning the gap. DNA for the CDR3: TGTGCCAGCAGCTTAGCGGGGGCTAAGGCTTTCTTT. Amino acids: CASSLAGAKAFF.

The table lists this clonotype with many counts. The CDR3: CASNTNQPQHF. CDR3 DNA: TGTGCCAGCAACACCAATCAGCCCCAGCATTTT. This chain uses TRBV28 with TRBJ1-5; D not certain. The germline V gene has CDR1 MDHEN and CDR2 SYDVKM. The CDR3 loop spans 11 amino acids. The V gene lost 7 bases and the J gene lost 3 bases, with 4 bases spanning the gap.

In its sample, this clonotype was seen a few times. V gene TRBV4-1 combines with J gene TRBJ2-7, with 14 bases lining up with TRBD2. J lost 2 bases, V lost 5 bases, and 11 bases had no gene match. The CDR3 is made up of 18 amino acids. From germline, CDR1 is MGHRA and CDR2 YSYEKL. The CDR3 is CASSAGTSGSGATYEQYF. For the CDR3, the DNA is TGCGCCAGCAGCGCCGGGACTAGCGGGAGTGGGGCGACCTACGAGCAGTACTTC.

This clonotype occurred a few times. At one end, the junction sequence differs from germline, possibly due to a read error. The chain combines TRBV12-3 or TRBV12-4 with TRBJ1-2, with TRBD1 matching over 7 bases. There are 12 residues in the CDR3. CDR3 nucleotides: TGTGCCAGCAGTCGACAGGGAGTTGGCTATACCTTC. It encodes CASSRQGVGYTF.

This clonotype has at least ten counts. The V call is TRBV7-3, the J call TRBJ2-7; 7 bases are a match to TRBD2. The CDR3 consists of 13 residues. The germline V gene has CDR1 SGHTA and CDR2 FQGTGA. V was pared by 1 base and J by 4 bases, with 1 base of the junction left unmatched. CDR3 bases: TGTGCCAGCAGCTTAAACGGGAGGTACGAGCAGTACTTC. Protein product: CASSLNGRYEQYF.

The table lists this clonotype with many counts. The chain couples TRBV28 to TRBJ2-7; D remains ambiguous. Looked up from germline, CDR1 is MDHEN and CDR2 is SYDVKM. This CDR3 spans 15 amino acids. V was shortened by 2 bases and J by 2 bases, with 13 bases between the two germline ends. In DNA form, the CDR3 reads TGTGCCAGCAGTTTACGTCAGCCAATGACCTACGAGCAGTACTTC. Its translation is CASSLRQPMTYEQYF.

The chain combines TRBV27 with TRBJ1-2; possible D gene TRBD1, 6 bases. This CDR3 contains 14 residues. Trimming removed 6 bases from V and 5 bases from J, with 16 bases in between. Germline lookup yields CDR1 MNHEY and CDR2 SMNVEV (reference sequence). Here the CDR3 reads CASRQGGLLYGYTF. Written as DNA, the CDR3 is TGTGCCAGCAGACAGGGAGGGTTATTATATGGCTACACCTTC.

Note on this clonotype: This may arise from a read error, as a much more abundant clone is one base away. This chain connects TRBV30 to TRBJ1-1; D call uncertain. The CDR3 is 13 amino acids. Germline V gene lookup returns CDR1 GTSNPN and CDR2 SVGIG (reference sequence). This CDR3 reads CARSVGSGTEAFF. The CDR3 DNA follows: TGTGCCCGGAGTGTAGGATCGGGCACTGAAGCTTTCTTT.

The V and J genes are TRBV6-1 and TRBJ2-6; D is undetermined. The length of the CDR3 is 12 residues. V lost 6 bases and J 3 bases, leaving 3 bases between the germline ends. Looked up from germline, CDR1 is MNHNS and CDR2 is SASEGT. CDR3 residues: CASRGGANVLTF. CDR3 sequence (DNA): TGTGCCAGCAGGGGTGGGGCCAACGTCCTGACTTTC.

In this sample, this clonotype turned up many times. CDR3 sequence reads: CASSLGTSGSKETQYF. DNA of the CDR3: TGTGCCAGCAGCTTAGGGACTAGCGGGAGTAAGGAGACCCAGTACTTC. The rearrangement links TRBV7-9 to TRBJ2-5; 13 bases match TRBD2. J gave up 5 bases and V 1 base, and 4 bases lay outside the gene matches. Germline loops: CDR1 SEHNR, CDR2 FQNEAQ (reference sequence). The CDR3 has 16 amino acids.

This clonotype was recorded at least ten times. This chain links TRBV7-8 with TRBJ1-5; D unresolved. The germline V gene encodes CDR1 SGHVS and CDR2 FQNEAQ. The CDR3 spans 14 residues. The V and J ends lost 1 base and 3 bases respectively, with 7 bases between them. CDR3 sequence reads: CASSLVGYNQPQHF. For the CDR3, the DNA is TGTGCCAGCAGCTTAGTAGGCTACAATCAGCCCCAGCATTTT.

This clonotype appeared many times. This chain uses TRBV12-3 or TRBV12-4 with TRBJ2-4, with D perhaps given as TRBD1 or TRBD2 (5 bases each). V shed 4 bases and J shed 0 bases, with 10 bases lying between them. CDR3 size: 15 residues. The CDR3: CASSWDDLAKNIQYF. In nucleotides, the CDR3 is TGTGCCAGCAGTTGGGACGATCTAGCCAAAAACATTCAGTACTTC.

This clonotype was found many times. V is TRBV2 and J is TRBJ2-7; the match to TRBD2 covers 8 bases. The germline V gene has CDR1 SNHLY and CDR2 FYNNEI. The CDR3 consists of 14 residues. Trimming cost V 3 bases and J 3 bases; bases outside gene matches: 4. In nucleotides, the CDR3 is TGTGCCAGCAGTGAGGTAGCGGGACACTACGAGCAGTACTTC. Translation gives CASSEVAGHYEQYF.

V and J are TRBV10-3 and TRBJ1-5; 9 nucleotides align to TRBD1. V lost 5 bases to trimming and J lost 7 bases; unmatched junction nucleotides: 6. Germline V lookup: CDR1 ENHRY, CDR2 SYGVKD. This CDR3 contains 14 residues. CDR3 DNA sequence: TGTGCCATCAGTAGGGGACAGGGCGGCCAGCCCCAGCATTTT. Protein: CAISRGQGGQPQHF.

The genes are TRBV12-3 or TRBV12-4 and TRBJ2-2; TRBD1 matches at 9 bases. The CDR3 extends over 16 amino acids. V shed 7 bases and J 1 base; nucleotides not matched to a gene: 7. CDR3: CASNHRGHRNTGELFF. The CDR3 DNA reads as TGTGCCAGCAATCACAGGGGGCATAGGAACACCGGGGAGCTGTTTTTT.

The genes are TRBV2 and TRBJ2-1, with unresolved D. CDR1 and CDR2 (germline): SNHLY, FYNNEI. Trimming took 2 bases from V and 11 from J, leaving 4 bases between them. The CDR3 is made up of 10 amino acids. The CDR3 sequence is CASSESQQFF. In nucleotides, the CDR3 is TGTGCCAGCAGTGAATCGCAGCAGTTCTTC.

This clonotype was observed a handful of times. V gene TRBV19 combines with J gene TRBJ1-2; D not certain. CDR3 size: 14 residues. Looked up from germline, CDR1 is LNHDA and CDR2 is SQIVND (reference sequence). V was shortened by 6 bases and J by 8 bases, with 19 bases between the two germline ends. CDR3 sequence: CASSPSSGDWGYTF. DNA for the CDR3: TGTGCCAGTAGCCCCTCGAGCGGGGATTGGGGCTACACCTTC. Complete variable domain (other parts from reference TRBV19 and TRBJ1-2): DGGITQSPKYLFRKEGQNVTLSCEQNLNHDAMYWYRQDPGQGLRLIYYSQIVNDFQKGDIAEGYSVSREKKESFPLTVTSAQKNPTAFYLCASSPSSGDWGYTFGSGTRLTVV.

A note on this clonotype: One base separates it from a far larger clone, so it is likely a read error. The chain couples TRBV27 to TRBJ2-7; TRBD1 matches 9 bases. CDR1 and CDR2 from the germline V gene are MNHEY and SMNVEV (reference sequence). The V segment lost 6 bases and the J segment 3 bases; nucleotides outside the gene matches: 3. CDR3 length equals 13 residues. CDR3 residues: CASRRDRDYEQYF. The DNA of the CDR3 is TGTGCCAGCAGGCGGGACAGGGACTACGAGCAGTACTTC.

The CDR3 loop is CASSQENRVLYGYTF. CDR3 coding DNA: TGCGCCAGCAGCCAAGAAAACAGGGTTCTCTATGGCTACACCTTC. The V and J genes are TRBV4-3 and TRBJ1-2; possible D gene TRBD1, 6 bases. Trimming removed 0 bases at V and 4 bases at J, with 12 bases between. This CDR3 is built from 15 residues. Germline loops: CDR1 LGHNA, CDR2 YSLEER.

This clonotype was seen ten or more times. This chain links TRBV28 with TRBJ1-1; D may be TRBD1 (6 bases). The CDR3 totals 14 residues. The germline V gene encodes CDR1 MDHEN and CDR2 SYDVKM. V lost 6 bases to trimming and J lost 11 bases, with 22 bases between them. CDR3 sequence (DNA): TGTGCCAGCAGACACAAGGACAGACTCGCGGGGGCTTTCTTT. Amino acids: CASRHKDRLAGAFF.

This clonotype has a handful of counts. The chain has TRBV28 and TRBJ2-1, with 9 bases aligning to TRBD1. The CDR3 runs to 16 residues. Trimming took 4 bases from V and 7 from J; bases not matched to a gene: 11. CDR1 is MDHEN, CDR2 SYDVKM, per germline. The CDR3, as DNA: TGTGCCAGCAGTTCACCGGGACAGGGATCAGGAAATGAGCAGTTCTTC. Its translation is CASSSPGQGSGNEQFF.

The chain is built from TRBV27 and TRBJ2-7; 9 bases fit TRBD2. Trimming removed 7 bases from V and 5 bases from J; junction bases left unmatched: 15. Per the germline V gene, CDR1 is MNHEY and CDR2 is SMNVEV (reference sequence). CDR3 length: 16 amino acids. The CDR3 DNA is TGTGCCAGCAAAATTTCCCTGACTAGCGGATTGGACGAGCAGTACTTC. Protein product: CASKISLTSGLDEQYF.

For the CDR3, the DNA is TGTGCCAGCAGCGTAGCGTGGGGGCTGGGCGAGACCCAGTACTTC. Translated, it gives CASSVAWGLGETQYF. V usage is TRBV9 and J usage is TRBJ2-5, with D possibly matching TRBD1 (6 bases). This CDR3 has 15 residues. V lost 0 bases and J lost 5, with 14 bases in between. The germline V gene has CDR1 SGDLS and CDR2 YYNGEE.

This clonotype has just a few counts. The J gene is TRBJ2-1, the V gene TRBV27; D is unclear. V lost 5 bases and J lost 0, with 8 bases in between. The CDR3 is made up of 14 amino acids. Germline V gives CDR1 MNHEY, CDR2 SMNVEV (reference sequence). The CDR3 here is CASSNGNSYNEQFF. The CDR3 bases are TGTGCCAGCAGTAACGGAAACTCCTACAATGAGCAGTTCTTC.

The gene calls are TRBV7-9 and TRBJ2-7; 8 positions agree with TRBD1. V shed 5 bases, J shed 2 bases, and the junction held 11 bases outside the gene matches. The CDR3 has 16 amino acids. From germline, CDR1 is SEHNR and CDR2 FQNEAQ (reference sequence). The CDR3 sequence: CASSHADRGPTYEQYF. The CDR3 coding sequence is TGTGCCAGCAGCCACGCCGACAGGGGCCCGACCTACGAGCAGTACTTC.